This entry lists 5 T cell receptor beta chains sequenced from one sample in a study of blood T cell repertoires in COVID-19. TCRdb's table, derived via immunoSEQ multiplex PCR, lists solely in-frame clones and lacks some. Of approximately 250,000 clones listed, approximately 85% are singletons. Material: peripheral blood. The receptors come from a man in his forties or fifties with COVID-19, enrolled during active disease.

V is TRBV5-4 and J is TRBJ2-3; perhaps TRBD2 as D (6 bases). The V and J ends lost 8 bases and 7 bases respectively, with 11 bases between them. CDR3 size: 11 residues. Per germline, CDR1 SGHNT and CDR2 YYREEE (reference sequence). CDR3 sequence (DNA): TGTGCCAGTACCGGGGGATATACGCAGTATTTT. Translating it yields CASTGGYTQYF.

The rearrangement links TRBV11-3 to TRBJ2-5, with D perhaps matching TRBD2 (6 bases). The CDR3 has 14 amino acids. In germline, CDR1 is SGHNT, CDR2 YENEEA. V lost 1 base to trimming and J lost 5 bases, with 11 bases between them. CDR3 loop: CASSLGGIGETQYF. DNA for the CDR3: TGTGCCAGCAGCTTAGGCGGGATTGGGGAGACCCAGTACTTC. The whole variable domain, remainder taken from reference TRBV11-3 and TRBJ2-5, is EAGVVQSPRYKIIEKKQPVAFWCNPISGHNTLYWYLQNLGQGPELLIRYENEEAVDDSQLPKDRFSAERLKGVDSTLKIQPAELGDSAVYLCASSLGGIGETQYFGPGTRLLVL.

The chain uses TRBV24-1 and TRBJ1-2; D possibly corresponds to TRBD1 (6 bases). Germline V gene lookup returns CDR1 KGHDR and CDR2 SFDVKD. The germline V and J ends were trimmed by 4 bases and 2 bases, with 10 bases remaining between them. The CDR3 is 14 amino acids. CDR3 bases: TGTGCCACCAGTGAACCCACAGGGAACTATGGCTACACCTTC. This translates into CATSEPTGNYGYTF.

This clone occurred a few times. The chain uses TRBV24-1 and TRBJ1-2; 7 nucleotides align to TRBD1. V lost 4 bases and J lost 6; bases outside the gene matches: 7. This CDR3 is built from 14 residues. Looked up from germline, CDR1 is KGHDR and CDR2 is SFDVKD. CDR3 nucleotides: TGTGCCACCAGTGACCGCGACAGGGTACATGGCTACACCTTC. This sequence encodes CATSDRDRVHGYTF.

The rearrangement joins TRBV3-1 (or the pseudogene TRBV3-2) to TRBJ1-1; D call uncertain. CDR3 length equals 11 residues. V was shortened by 4 bases and J by 7 bases, with 7 bases between the two germline ends. CDR1 and CDR2 (germline): LGHDT, YNNKEL (reference sequence). For the CDR3, the DNA is TGTGCCAGCAGCCGGGCCAGTGAAGCTTTCTTT. This gives the protein CASSRASEAFF.